This T cell receptor (beta chain) was recovered during a study of blood T cells in healthy people across ages. In this sample, this clonotype turned up a few times. The V end lost 7 bases, the J end lost 4 bases, and 8 bases lay between the germline ends. Germline lookup yields CDR1 SEHNR and CDR2 FQNEAQ (reference sequence). The CDR3 has 11 amino acids. The second PCR ran about 6 to 11 cycles with a sample-barcoded 5' primer and J-beta primers. TCRdb used MiXCR to reprocess the 5' RACE reads, holding one entry per CDR3 protein. This sample has over 1,500,000 distinct CDR3 sequences; around 42% occur once, and the top ten carry under 25%.

The sample taken for sequencing was blood. This TCR was sampled from a human donor in good health. The chain joins TRBV7-9 to TRBJ2-7; possible D gene TRBD1, 6 bases. CDR3 residues: CASTGQYEQYF. Written as DNA, the CDR3 is TGTGCCAGCACAGGACAGTACGAGCAGTACTTC.